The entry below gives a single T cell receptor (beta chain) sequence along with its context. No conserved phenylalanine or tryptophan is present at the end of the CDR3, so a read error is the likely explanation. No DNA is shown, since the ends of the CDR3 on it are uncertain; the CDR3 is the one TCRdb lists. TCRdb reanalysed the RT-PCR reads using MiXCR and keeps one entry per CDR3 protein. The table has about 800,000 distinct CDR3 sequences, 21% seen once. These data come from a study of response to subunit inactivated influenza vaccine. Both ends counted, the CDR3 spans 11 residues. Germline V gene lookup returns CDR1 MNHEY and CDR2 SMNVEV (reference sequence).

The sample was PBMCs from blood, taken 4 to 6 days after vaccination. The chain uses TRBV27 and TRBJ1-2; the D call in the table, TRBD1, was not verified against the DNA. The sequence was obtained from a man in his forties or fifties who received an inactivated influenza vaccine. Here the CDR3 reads CASSLRQGTYL.